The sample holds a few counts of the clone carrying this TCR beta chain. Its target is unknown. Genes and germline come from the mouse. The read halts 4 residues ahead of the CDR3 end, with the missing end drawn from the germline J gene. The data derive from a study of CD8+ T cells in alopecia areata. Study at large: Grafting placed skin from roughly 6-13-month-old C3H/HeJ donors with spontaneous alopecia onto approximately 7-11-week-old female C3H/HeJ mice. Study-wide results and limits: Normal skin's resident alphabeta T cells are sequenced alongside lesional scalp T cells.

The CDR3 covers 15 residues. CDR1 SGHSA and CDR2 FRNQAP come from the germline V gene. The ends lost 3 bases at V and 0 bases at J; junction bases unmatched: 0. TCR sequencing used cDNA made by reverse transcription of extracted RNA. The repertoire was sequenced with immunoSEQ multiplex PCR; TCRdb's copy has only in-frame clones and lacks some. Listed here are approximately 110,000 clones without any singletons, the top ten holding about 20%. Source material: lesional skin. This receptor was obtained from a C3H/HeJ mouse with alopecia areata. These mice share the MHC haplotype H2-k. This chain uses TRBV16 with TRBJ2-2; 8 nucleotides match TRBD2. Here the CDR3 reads CASSLTGANTGQLYF. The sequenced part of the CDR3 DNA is TGTGCAAGCAGCTTGACTGGGGCAAACACCGGG.